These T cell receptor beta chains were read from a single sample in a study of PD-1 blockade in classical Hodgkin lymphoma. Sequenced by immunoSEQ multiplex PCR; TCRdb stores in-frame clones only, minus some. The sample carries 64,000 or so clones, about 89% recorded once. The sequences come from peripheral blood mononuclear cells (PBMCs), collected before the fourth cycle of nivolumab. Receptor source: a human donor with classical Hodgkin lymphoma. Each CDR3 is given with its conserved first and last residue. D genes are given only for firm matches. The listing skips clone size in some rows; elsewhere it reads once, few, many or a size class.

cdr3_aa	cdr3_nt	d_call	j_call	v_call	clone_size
CASSLVVRTQETQYF	TGTGCCAGCAGCTTAGTTGTCCGAACCCAAGAGACCCAGTACTTC	.	TRBJ2-5	TRBV7-2	.
CAIRSQGMNTEAFF	TGTGCCATCAGATCACAAGGAATGAACACTGAAGCTTTCTTT	.	TRBJ1-1	TRBV10-3	.
CASSQDPVNHQPQHF	TGCGCCAGCAGCCAAGACCCCGTAAATCATCAGCCCCAGCATTTT	.	TRBJ1-5	TRBV4-1	.
CSAIRVDGYTF	TGCAGTGCTATCAGGGTGGATGGCTACACCTTC	.	TRBJ1-2	TRBV20-1	.
CASSLARTLYEQYF	TGTGCCAGCAGCTTGGCTAGGACCTTATACGAGCAGTACTTC	.	TRBJ2-7	TRBV5-5	.
CASSQASGNSYNEQFF	TGTGCCAGCAGCCAAGCATCGGGAAACTCCTACAATGAGCAGTTCTTC	.	TRBJ2-1	TRBV14	once
CASSLERRTGPQHF	TGTGCCAGCAGCTTGGAGCGAAGGACAGGGCCCCAGCATTTT	TRBD1	TRBJ1-5	TRBV5-8	.
CASSVGPSYEQYF	TGTGCCAGTTCCGTCGGTCCATCTTACGAGCAGTACTTC	.	TRBJ2-7	TRBV19	.
CASSVRDYGYTF	TGTGCCAGCAGTGTTAGGGATTATGGCTACACCTTC	.	TRBJ1-2	TRBV2	few
CASTPIQGMGNTIYF	TGTGCCAGCACCCCTATACAGGGGATGGGAAACACCATATATTTT	TRBD1	TRBJ1-3	TRBV6-5	.
CASSFSGAGAFF	TGCGCCAGCAGTTTCTCCGGGGCCGGTGCTTTCTTT	.	TRBJ1-1	TRBV10-1	.
CASSVGRGTSTDTQYF	TGTGCCAGCAGCGTAGGGCGGGGAACTAGCACAGATACGCAGTATTTT	.	TRBJ2-3	TRBV9	.
CASSRQANYGYTF	TGTGCCAGCAGCCGACAGGCTAACTATGGCTACACCTTC	.	TRBJ1-2	TRBV27	.
CASSLLGTAFDQPQHF	TGTGCCAGTAGTTTACTGGGGACAGCTTTCGATCAGCCCCAGCATTTT	TRBD1	TRBJ1-5	TRBV19	once
CASSQATGEYEQYF	TGCGCCAGCAGCCAAGCAACAGGGGAATACGAGCAGTACTTC	TRBD1	TRBJ2-7	TRBV4-1	.
CATQRTSTDTQYF	TGTGCCACCCAGAGAACTAGCACAGATACGCAGTATTTT	.	TRBJ2-3	TRBV2	.
CASSPQPGELFF	TGTGCCAGCAGCCCCCAACCTGGGGAGCTGTTTTTT	.	TRBJ2-2	TRBV13	.
CASSFEGVYEQYF	TGCGCCAGCAGCTTCGAGGGGGTTTACGAGCAGTACTTC	.	TRBJ2-7	TRBV5-1	.
CASSPPSAEAFF	TGTGCCAGCAGCCCCCCGTCGGCTGAAGCTTTCTTT	.	TRBJ1-1	TRBV4-2	.
CAWSVSVGSGLHF	TGTGCCTGGAGTGTTAGTGTGGGTTCGGGCCTCCACTTT	.	TRBJ1-6	TRBV30	.
CASSIGWGTEAFF	TGTGCCAGTAGTATAGGGTGGGGCACTGAAGCTTTCTTT	.	TRBJ1-1	TRBV19	once
CASSAGQQAFF	TGTGCCAGCAGCGCGGGACAGCAAGCTTTCTTT	TRBD1	TRBJ1-1	TRBV9	.
CASSRDRVGTYNEQFF	TGTGCCAGCAGCCGGGACAGGGTGGGGACCTACAATGAGCAGTTCTTC	TRBD1	TRBJ2-1	TRBV5-8	.
CASSQMPGEQYF	TGTGCCAGCAGCCAAATGCCTGGCGAGCAGTACTTC	.	TRBJ2-7	TRBV4-2	.
CASRGVSTEAFF	TGTGCCAGCAGGGGGGTGTCGACTGAAGCTTTCTTT	.	TRBJ1-1	TRBV5-4	.
CARSGQGWTKNIQYF	TGTGCCCGATCAGGGCAGGGGTGGACCAAAAACATTCAGTACTTC	.	TRBJ2-4	TRBV30	.
CASSSGQGDSPLHF	TGTGCCAGCAGCTCTGGACAGGGAGATTCACCCCTCCACTTT	TRBD1	TRBJ1-6	TRBV7-9	.
CASSQNGFGGLGDTQYF	TGTGCCAGCAGCCAAAACGGGTTCGGAGGGCTCGGAGATACGCAGTATTTT	.	TRBJ2-3	TRBV2	.
CASSLVTSGQGVAFF	TGTGCCAGCAGCTTAGTTACTTCAGGACAGGGGGTAGCTTTCTTT	TRBD1	TRBJ1-1	TRBV7-8	.
CASSLSSGLRAFF	TGTGCCAGCAGCTTGAGTAGCGGACTAAGAGCTTTCTTT	.	TRBJ1-1	TRBV5-6	.
CASSKTGTSEQFF	TGTGCCAGCAGCAAGACCGGGACTAGTGAGCAGTTCTTC	TRBD2	TRBJ2-1	TRBV7-9	.
CASSSVVPNTEAFF	TGTGCCAGTAGCTCGGTGGTACCGAACACTGAAGCTTTCTTT	.	TRBJ1-1	TRBV19	.
CALEGRGYGYTF	TGTGCCCTCGAGGGCCGTGGCTATGGCTACACCTTC	.	TRBJ1-2	TRBV7-5	.
CASSHLTRDSPTYGYTF	TGTGCCAGCAGCCACTTAACAAGGGACAGCCCGACCTATGGCTACACCTTC	TRBD1	TRBJ1-2	TRBV4-2	.
CASSLRLAGGPTDTQYF	TGTGCCAGCAGCTTGAGGTTAGCGGGGGGACCCACAGATACGCAGTATTTT	TRBD2	TRBJ2-3	TRBV5-4	few
CASSLLGGAYEQYF	TGTGCCAGCAGCTTACTCGGGGGGGCGTACGAGCAGTACTTC	TRBD2	TRBJ2-7	TRBV7-9	.
CASSPPGEFREEQFF	TGTGCCAGCTCACCACCTGGGGAGTTTCGTGAGGAGCAGTTCTTC	.	TRBJ2-1	TRBV18	.
CASSWALTGKVNQPQHF	TGTGCCAGTAGTTGGGCCCTGACAGGGAAGGTGAATCAGCCCCAGCATTTT	TRBD1	TRBJ1-5	TRBV19	few
CASSLQRTTYEQYF	TGTGCCAGCAGCTTACAGCGGACGACCTACGAGCAGTACTTC	.	TRBJ2-7	TRBV5-6	.
CASSQPPGWRETQYF	TGTGCCAGCAGTCAGCCCCCGGGGTGGAGGGAGACCCAGTACTTC	.	TRBJ2-5	TRBV6-5	.
CASGDSPDEQYF	TGTGCCAGCGGCGATTCTCCAGACGAGCAGTACTTC	.	TRBJ2-7	TRBV11-3	.
CASSVGGSTDTQYF	TGTGCCAGCAGCGTAGGGGGAAGCACAGATACGCAGTATTTT	.	TRBJ2-3	TRBV9	.
CASKRTGGHGNQPQHF	TGTGCCAGCAAGAGGACAGGGGGCCATGGCAATCAGCCCCAGCATTTT	TRBD1	TRBJ1-5	TRBV2	.
CAGRGGTEAFF	TGTGCCGGCAGGGGGGGCACTGAAGCTTTCTTT	TRBD1	TRBJ1-1	TRBV30	.
CASSIRFLTGELFF	TGTGCCAGCAGTATCAGGTTTCTGACCGGGGAGCTGTTTTTT	.	TRBJ2-2	TRBV27	.
CSVGAGHLYEQYF	TGCAGCGTAGGCGCGGGACACCTTTACGAGCAGTACTTC	.	TRBJ2-7	TRBV29-1	.
CASSLVTGSETQYF	TGTGCCAGCAGCTTGGTAACAGGGAGCGAGACCCAGTACTTC	.	TRBJ2-5	TRBV5-8	.
CASRPISVNTEAFF	TGTGCCAGCAGGCCCATTTCGGTGAACACTGAAGCTTTCTTT	.	TRBJ1-1	TRBV28	.
CASSLKGDVHEQFF	TGTGCCAGCAGCTTGAAGGGGGATGTCCATGAGCAGTTCTTC	.	TRBJ2-1	TRBV11-2	.
CASSGGSYYEQYF	TGTGCCAGCAGCGGGGGGAGTTACTACGAGCAGTACTTC	.	TRBJ2-7	TRBV5-4	.
CASRVFADVYTGELFF	TGTGCCAGTAGGGTATTTGCAGACGTCTACACCGGGGAGCTGTTTTTT	.	TRBJ2-2	TRBV19	.
CASSSQDVAGYTF	TGCGCCAGCAGCTCACAGGATGTCGCTGGCTACACCTTC	.	TRBJ1-2	TRBV5-1	.
CASSARDRVYGYTF	TGTGCCAGCAGCGCCCGGGACAGGGTCTATGGCTACACCTTC	TRBD1	TRBJ1-2	TRBV9	.
CASSNIGTNFYEQYF	TGCGCCAGCAGCAATATCGGGACAAACTTCTACGAGCAGTACTTC	.	TRBJ2-7	TRBV4-1	.
CASSESPRPGQNYEQYF	TGTGCCAGCAGTGAATCACCCCGACCGGGACAGAATTACGAGCAGTACTTC	TRBD1	TRBJ2-7	TRBV25-1	once